This T cell receptor (beta chain) is from a study of T cells in Graves' hyperthyroidism and ophthalmopathy. The source of the PBMCs was around 9 ml of fresh peripheral blood. Germline V lookup: CDR1 GTSNPN, CDR2 SVGIG (reference sequence). The CDR3 is 12 amino acids. Trimming took off 8 bases at V and 6 bases at J, with 11 bases between the two ends. This clonotype came up many times. Its antigen is as yet unknown. Overall study findings and caveats: Also found in blood were most expanded thyroid clonotypes above 0.001.

Amplified regions were TCR beta CDR3 sequences from RNA transcripts. The HTBI primer set drove a first-round RT-PCR of the TCR CDR3. MiXCR, applied by TCRdb to the multiplex PCR reads, yields one record per CDR3 protein. There are over 200,000 distinct CDR3 sequences in the sample; around 19% occur only once, and around two fifths lies in the top ten. This clonotype was sampled from a man aged 35-49 years with Graves' hyperthyroidism. Material for sequencing was blood. V is TRBV30 and J is TRBJ1-6; a possible D gene is TRBD1 (5 bases). This CDR3 reads CAGAGSNSPLHF. The CDR3 bases are TGTGCCGGGGCCGGGAGTAATTCACCCCTCCACTTT. Variable domain in full (rest from reference TRBV30 and TRBJ1-6): SQTIHQWPATLVQPVGSPLSLECTVEGTSNPNLYWYRQAAGRGLQLLFYSVGIGQISSEVPQNLSASRPQDRQFILSSKKLLLSDSGFYLCAGAGSNSPLHFGNGTRLTVT.